The TCR beta chain described here comes from a study of OX40 agonist ivuxolimab in advanced cancers. Overall study context: Prior anti-PD-1, anti-PD-L1 or anti-CTLA-4 therapy did not bar entry, and approximately 43% had some.

The germline CDR1 and CDR2 sequences are MNHNS and SASEGT. V was trimmed by 2 bases and J by 7 bases, leaving 11 bases between them. This CDR3 has 14 residues. TCRdb keeps only in-frame clones here, not all; method: immunoSEQ multiplex PCR. The table shows some 45,000 clones, with almost 80% occurring only once. With respect to this clone: The same CDR3 also results from other DNA sequences found in this sample.

The clonotype comes from an adult with an advanced solid tumor such as melanoma, head and neck, liver or kidney cancer. Sequencing used CD4+ or CD8+ T cells sorted from blood, obtained in a trial of the OX40 agonist ivuxolimab. This sequence joins TRBV6-1 and TRBJ2-2, with D possibly TRBD2 on 5 matching bases. CDR3 sequence: CASSELARGGELFF. The CDR3 DNA sequence: TGTGCCAGCAGTGAATTAGCGCGAGGCGGGGAGCTGTTTTTT.